A selection of T cell receptor beta chains follows, all from one sample in a study of siplizumab effects on memory and regulatory T cells. TCRdb's table, derived via immunoSEQ multiplex PCR, lists solely in-frame clones and lacks some. The top ten clones hold around 0.093% of a sample with 50,000 to 75,000 clones, 90% to 97% of them seen once. The specimen sequenced was naive CD8+ T cells sorted from blood. These TCRs come from a human donor in good health. The CDR3 runs from the conserved cysteine through the conserved F or W. The order of the fields is V gene, clone size, J gene, CDR3 protein. Expanded clones are given a class, and other clones once, few, many or no size at all.

V: TRBV6-5
size: NA
J: TRBJ1-1
CDR3: CASSHGGNTEAFF

V: TRBV11-2
size: NA
J: NA
CDR3: CASSWAGPAYEQYF

V: TRBV27
size: NA
J: TRBJ2-1
CDR3: CASSTADRGSLVSQFF

V: TRBV4-1
size: once
J: TRBJ2-1
CDR3: CASSHGGGRGLYEQFF

V: TRBV2
size: once
J: TRBJ2-2
CDR3: CASSSVDRGNTGELFF

V: TRBV9
size: once
J: TRBJ2-3
CDR3: CASSQVTSTDTQYF

V: TRBV4-1
size: NA
J: TRBJ2-7
CDR3: CASSQGGGYEQYF

V: TRBV29-1
size: NA
J: TRBJ1-2
CDR3: CSVPHPGAGYGYTF

V: TRBV30
size: NA
J: TRBJ2-1
CDR3: CAWSVAERDNEQFF

V: TRBV4-1
size: NA
J: TRBJ2-1
CDR3: CASSQTAGTGYFF

V: TRBV7-9
size: few
J: TRBJ2-7
CDR3: CASSVPGQGNEQYF

V: TRBV5-1
size: NA
J: TRBJ1-2
CDR3: CASSLEAARDYGYTF

V: TRBV19
size: NA
J: TRBJ2-1
CDR3: CASSMGTNEQFF

V: TRBV5-6
size: NA
J: TRBJ2-1
CDR3: CASSPGWGGEQFF

V: TRBV7-3
size: NA
J: TRBJ2-7
CDR3: CASSPSGGGPYEQYF

V: TRBV6-5
size: NA
J: TRBJ1-5
CDR3: CASSPTGGSQPQHF

V: TRBV5-4
size: NA
J: TRBJ2-7
CDR3: CASSSDYEQYF

V: TRBV19
size: NA
J: TRBJ1-2
CDR3: CASSIGQGIRDGYTF

V: TRBV9
size: NA
J: TRBJ1-5
CDR3: CASGTANQPQHF

V: TRBV7-2
size: NA
J: TRBJ1-5
CDR3: CASSLMGGGLVQPQHF

V: TRBV5-6
size: NA
J: TRBJ2-7
CDR3: CASRRTGFDEQYF

V: TRBV4-1
size: NA
J: TRBJ1-2
CDR3: CASSQDQWFFGYTF

V: TRBV7-6
size: NA
J: TRBJ2-7
CDR3: CASSLGTSGDSYEQYF

V: TRBV4-1
size: NA
J: TRBJ2-3
CDR3: CASSQESAGGLADTQYF

V: TRBV5-8
size: NA
J: TRBJ2-1
CDR3: CASSSTGYSYNEQFF

V: TRBV27
size: NA
J: TRBJ2-1
CDR3: CASSLPSGPNYNEQFF